This passage covers 12 T cell receptor beta chains from one sample sequenced in a study of shared clonotypes between healthy human individuals. Here immunoSEQ multiplex PCR was the method, and the copy in TCRdb shows in-frame clones only, minus some. The top ten clones hold over 1.3% of a sample with approximately 980,000 clones, approximately 76% of them seen once. Specimen: memory CD4+ T cells sorted from blood. Subset described: CD45RA-negative fraction. Receptors originate from a man aged 18 to 35 in good health.

This clone was counted between two and nine times. This sequence joins TRBV13 and TRBJ1-6; 10 bases fit TRBD1. Germline CDR1 reads PRHDT; CDR2 reads FYEKMQ (reference sequence). The CDR3 spans 14 residues. The J segment lost 10 bases and the V segment lost 6 bases, leaving 6 bases of the junction unmatched. CDR3 region: CASRIDRGRSPLHF. The DNA for the CDR3 is TGTGCCAGCAGAATAGACAGGGGGCGATCACCCCTCCACTTT. The whole variable domain, filled in from reference TRBV13 and TRBJ1-6, reads AAGVIQSPRHLIKEKRETATLKCYPIPRHDTVYWYQQGPGQDPQFLISFYEKMQSDKGSIPDRFSAQQFSDYHSELNMSSLELGDSALYFCASRIDRGRSPLHFGNGTRLTVT.

This clone was counted a single time. The chain has TRBV2 and TRBJ1-6; 10 nucleotides agree with TRBD1. CDR3 length: 16 amino acids. J was trimmed by 6 bases and V by 3 bases; bases with no gene match: 5. CDR1 SNHLY and CDR2 FYNNEI come from the germline V gene. CDR3 bases: TGTGCCAGCAGTGAGTCCCGGACAGGGGGTAATTCACCCCTCCACTTT. Amino acid sequence: CASSESRTGGNSPLHF.

The chain links TRBV19 to TRBJ1-4; D remains unclear. The V and J ends lost 2 bases and 8 bases respectively, with 15 bases between them. The CDR3 spans 15 residues. Germline V gives CDR1 LNHDA, CDR2 SQIVND (reference sequence). CDR3 loop: CASSISAEVREKLFF. The CDR3 DNA reads as TGTGCCAGTAGTATATCGGCGGAGGTGCGGGAAAAACTGTTTTTT.

This chain links TRBV5-1 with TRBJ2-7; D is unclear. The germline gives CDR1 SGHRS, CDR2 YFSETQ. Trimming cost V 4 bases and J 2 bases, with 16 bases left between them. There are 15 residues in the CDR3. The CDR3 nucleotides read TGCGCCAGCAGCCCCCCAGGTCCAACTCCCTACGAGCAGTACTTC. It specifies CASSPPGPTPYEQYF.

In this sample, this clone turned up a few times. The chain has TRBV19 and TRBJ1-5; no reliable D call. This CDR3 comprises 15 residues. Trimming removed 3 bases from V and 4 bases from J, with 13 bases in between. Germline assignment: CDR1 LNHDA and CDR2 SQIVND (reference sequence). CDR3 sequence (DNA): TGTGCCAGTAGTATTGAGGCCAGCCCAAATCAGCCCCAGCATTTT. It encodes CASSIEASPNQPQHF.

This sequence joins TRBV7-2 and TRBJ1-2, with D maybe TRBD1 (5 bases). The CDR3 sequence is 15 residues long. V was clipped by 0 bases and J by 0 bases, with 8 bases between them. Germline CDR1 reads SGHTA; CDR2 reads FQGNSA. CDR3 DNA: TGTGCCAGCAGCTTAGCCAGGGTGACTAACTATGGCTACACCTTC. Translation: CASSLARVTNYGYTF.

The gene calls are TRBV19 and TRBJ2-3; 7 bases align to TRBD1. Germline CDR1 is LNHDA and CDR2 is SQIVND (reference sequence). This CDR3 is built from 12 residues. Trimming took 9 bases from V and 6 from J; bases not matched to a gene: 6. CDR3 in amino acids: CASGSDRDTQYF. The CDR3 DNA is TGTGCCAGCGGTTCGGACAGGGATACGCAGTATTTT.

This chain links TRBV15 with TRBJ1-5; D possibly corresponds to TRBD1 (5 bases). The CDR3 is 14 residues long. The V and J ends lost 6 bases and 7 bases respectively, with 16 bases between them. The germline V gene has CDR1 LNHNV and CDR2 YYDKDF (reference sequence). CDR3 nucleotides: TGTGCCACCAGTCCCCGCGGGGGTGAACAGCCCCAGCATTTT. Amino acid sequence: CATSPRGGEQPQHF.

In this sample, this clone turned up once. In the same sample, other DNA sequences code for this CDR3. V usage is TRBV5-6 and J usage is TRBJ2-7; D is unresolved. Trimming shortened V by 0 bases and J by 4 bases, and 5 bases separated the two germline ends. From germline, CDR1 is SGHDT and CDR2 YYEEEE. The CDR3 spans 12 residues. The CDR3 DNA sequence: TGTGCCAGCAGCTTGGGGGCTTACGAGCAGTACTTC. Translating it yields CASSLGAYEQYF.

V gene TRBV6-1 combines with J gene TRBJ2-1; the D gene is possibly TRBD1 (6 bases). V was cut by 3 bases and J by 9 bases, with 18 bases left in between. The CDR3 length is 15 residues. Germline V gene lookup returns CDR1 MNHNS and CDR2 SASEGT. For the CDR3, the DNA is TGTGCCAGCAGTGAGGTGACAGGATCATGGAGTGAGCAGTTCTTC. Its protein is CASSEVTGSWSEQFF.

A remark on this clone: This CDR3 is also generated by other DNA sequences in the sample. The chain is built from TRBV18 and TRBJ1-1, with no clear D. The length of the CDR3 is 13 residues. Trimming cost V 3 bases and J 0 bases, with 5 bases left between them. Germline CDR1 is KGHSH and CDR2 is LQKENI. In DNA, the CDR3 is TGTGCCAGCTCACCTGACATGAACACTGAAGCTTTCTTT. Translation gives CASSPDMNTEAFF.

V and J are TRBV28 and TRBJ2-3; 11 nucleotides align to TRBD2. Per germline, CDR1 MDHEN and CDR2 SYDVKM. The J segment lost 3 bases and the V segment lost 5 bases, leaving 1 base of the junction unmatched. The CDR3 runs to 14 residues. Here the CDR3 reads CASSTSGGTDTQYF. The CDR3 coding sequence is TGTGCCAGCAGTACTAGCGGGGGAACAGATACGCAGTATTTT.